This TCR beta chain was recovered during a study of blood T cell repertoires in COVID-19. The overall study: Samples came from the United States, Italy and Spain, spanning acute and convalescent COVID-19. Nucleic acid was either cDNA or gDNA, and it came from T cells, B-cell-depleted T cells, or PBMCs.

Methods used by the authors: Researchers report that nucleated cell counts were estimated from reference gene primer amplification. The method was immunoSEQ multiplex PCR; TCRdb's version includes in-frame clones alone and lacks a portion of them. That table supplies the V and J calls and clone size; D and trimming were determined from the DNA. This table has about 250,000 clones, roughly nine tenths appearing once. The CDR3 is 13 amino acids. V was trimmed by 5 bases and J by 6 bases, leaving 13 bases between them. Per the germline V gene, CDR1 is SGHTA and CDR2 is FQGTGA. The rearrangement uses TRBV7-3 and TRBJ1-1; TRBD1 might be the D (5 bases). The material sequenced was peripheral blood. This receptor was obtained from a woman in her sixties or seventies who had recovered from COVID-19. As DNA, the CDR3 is TGTGCCAGCAGCGTATTACGGGGGTCTGAAGCTTTCTTT. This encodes CASSVLRGSEAFF.